This is a list of T cell receptor beta chains from one sample in a study of cytomegalovirus exposure and HLA in healthy donors. The method was immunoSEQ multiplex PCR; TCRdb's version includes in-frame clones alone and lacks a portion of them. The sample includes some 90,000 clones, around 84% of them seen just once. The source material was PBMCs. The receptors were gathered from a human donor in good health. CDR3s include the opening cysteine and the closing phenylalanine or tryptophan. D genes are given only for firm matches. Clone size appears in some rows only: once, few, many, or a class for an expanded clone.

d_gene	abundance	j_gene	v_gene	CDR3nt	CDR3aa
TRBD2	-	TRBJ2-1	TRBV9	TGTGCCAGCAGCGCGTTGGGACTAGCGGGGGGGAGTGAGCAGTTCTTC	CASSALGLAGGSEQFF
-	-	TRBJ2-1	TRBV5-8	TGTGCCAGCAGCTTCCCAGGGAATAAGTACAATGAGCAGTTCTTC	CASSFPGNKYNEQFF
-	-	TRBJ1-2	TRBV19	TGTGCCAGTAGTATCAGGGGAGCTGGGGCAGCTAACTATGGCTACACCTTC	CASSIRGAGAANYGYTF
-	-	TRBJ1-5	TRBV19	TGTGCCAGTAGTATGGACGGGGGGTTTCAGCCCCAGCATTTT	CASSMDGGFQPQHF
-	-	TRBJ1-6	TRBV4-1	TGCGCCAGCAGCCATAACTGGCGGCAGAGGAATTCACCCCTCCACTTT	CASSHNWRQRNSPLHF
-	-	TRBJ1-5	TRBV28	TGTGCCAGCAGTTCGACAGGCCGGACGACGGATCAGCCCCAGCATTTT	CASSSTGRTTDQPQHF
-	-	TRBJ1-2	TRBV30	TGTGCCTGGAGTGTAACCCGAAGGGGGGGACCAGACTACACCTTC	CAWSVTRRGGPDYTF
TRBD1	few	TRBJ2-7	TRBV28	TGTGCCATCTCCTCGCCGGGACAGGGAGGATGGGAGCAGTACTTC	CAISSPGQGGWEQYF
-	once	TRBJ2-7	TRBV6-5	TGTGCCAGCAGTTTTGGGACACCCGGAGAGGACGAGCAGTACTTC	CASSFGTPGEDEQYF
-	few	TRBJ1-5	TRBV28	TGTGCCAGCACCCCCTATAGCAATCAGCCCCAGCATTTT	CASTPYSNQPQHF
TRBD2	-	TRBJ2-1	TRBV11-2	TGTGCCAGCAGTCCGCGGGAGCGGTTTTACAATGAGCAGTTCTTC	CASSPRERFYNEQFF
-	-	TRBJ2-1	TRBV5-4	TGTGCCAGCAGCGACAAAGTAGGGGACAATGAGCGGTTCTTC	CASSDKVGDNERFF
TRBD1	once	TRBJ1-1	TRBV5-8	TGTGCCAGCAGCTATCGGACAGGGGGGGGCACTGAAGCTTTCTTT	CASSYRTGGGTEAFF
-	-	TRBJ1-5	TRBV5-6	TGTGCCAGCACCAATCGGGGGTTAGGGCAGCCCCAGCATTTT	CASTNRGLGQPQHF
TRBD2	-	TRBJ2-1	TRBV5-1	TGCGCCAGCAGCACAGGACTAGCGGGCCTCCAAGATGAGCAGTTCTTC	CASSTGLAGLQDEQFF
-	-	TRBJ2-5	TRBV5-1	TGCGCCAGCAGCCCGTCGGAGGGAGTGTGGGAGACCCAGTACTTC	CASSPSEGVWETQYF
TRBD2	-	TRBJ2-5	TRBV27	TGTGCCAGCAGTCGACTAGCGGGGGGGCCGGATCGAGAGACCCAGTACTTC	CASSRLAGGPDRETQYF
-	-	TRBJ2-2	TRBV5-1	TGCGCCAGCAGCGCCGACAGAAACACCGGGGAGCTGTTTTTT	CASSADRNTGELFF
-	-	TRBJ2-1	TRBV15	TGTGCCACCAGCAGAGGAGGGCCATTAGTACATGAGCAGTTCTTC	CATSRGGPLVHEQFF
-	-	TRBJ2-1	TRBV4-3	TGCGCCAGCAGCCGCGACAGGGGAGGGACCTACAATGAGCAGTTCTTC	CASSRDRGGTYNEQFF
TRBD2	-	TRBJ2-7	TRBV5-1	TGCGCCAGCAGCTTCACCCTGACTAGCGGGAGGTCGTACGAGCAGTACTTC	CASSFTLTSGRSYEQYF
-	-	TRBJ2-2	TRBV28	TGTGCCAGCAGTTTCTTACGGGGTAACACCGGGGAGCTGTTTTTT	CASSFLRGNTGELFF
TRBD2	-	TRBJ2-1	TRBV7-9	TGTGCCAGCAGCCCGTCCGGGGGGGGGCCGGTCAATGAGCAGTTCTTC	CASSPSGGGPVNEQFF
-	-	TRBJ2-3	TRBV29-1	TGCAGCGCCGAAGGAGGAAACACAGATACGCAGTATTTT	CSAEGGNTDTQYF
TRBD1	-	TRBJ2-7	TRBV7-6	TGTGCCAGCAGCTTGGGGGGGGGACAGGGGGCTGGATACGAGCAGTACTTC	CASSLGGGQGAGYEQYF
-	once	TRBJ2-7	TRBV7-2	TGTGCCAGCAGCACGCCGACGGAGTCCTACGAGCAGTACTTC	CASSTPTESYEQYF
TRBD1	-	TRBJ1-2	TRBV14	TGTGCCAGCAGCCCTTTGACAGGGACCCACTATGGCTACACCTTC	CASSPLTGTHYGYTF
-	-	TRBJ2-3	TRBV27	TGTGCCAGCAGTTTATCGGGCCGGAGGGACACAGATACGCAGTATTTT	CASSLSGRRDTDTQYF
TRBD1	-	TRBJ1-2	TRBV5-4	TGTGCCAGCAGCTCGAGCAAAGACAGGGGGCGAAAGGATGGCTACACCTTC	CASSSSKDRGRKDGYTF
TRBD2	-	TRBJ2-7	TRBV29-1	TGCAGCGTTGGATCAGCGGGAGTAAATTACTTC	CSVGSAGVNYF
TRBD2	-	TRBJ2-1	TRBV7-3	TGTGCCAGCAGCTTATGGGGGGGAGGGAAAACCTACAATGAGCAGTTCTTC	CASSLWGGGKTYNEQFF
TRBD1	-	TRBJ1-1	TRBV14	TGTGCCAGCAGCCGACGGACAGGGCGGAACACTGAAGCTTTCTTT	CASSRRTGRNTEAFF
-	-	TRBJ1-5	TRBV28	TGTGCCAGCATCTCAGGGTCTCAGCCCCAGCATTTT	CASISGSQPQHF
-	-	TRBJ2-7	TRBV6-1	TGTGCCAGCAGTGAAGCTTTCAGGGGCTACGAGCAGTACTTC	CASSEAFRGYEQYF
TRBD1	few	TRBJ1-1	TRBV6-5	TGTGCCAGCAGTTACAGGACAGGCGTGAACACTGAAGCTTTCTTT	CASSYRTGVNTEAFF
-	once	TRBJ1-5	TRBV28	TGTGCCAGCAGTTTAAGGGGAAGGAGTCAGCCCCAGCATTTT	CASSLRGRSQPQHF
-	-	TRBJ2-5	TRBV7-9	TGTGCCAGCAGCCCGGTGGGGGGTCGGGAAGAGACCCAGTACTTC	CASSPVGGREETQYF
TRBD2	-	TRBJ2-5	TRBV5-4	TGTGCCAGCAGCCCATGGGGGACTAGTTGGGGGGAGACCCAGTACTTC	CASSPWGTSWGETQYF
-	-	TRBJ2-2	TRBV7-6	TGTGCCAGCAGCCCCACAGGGACTACGAACACCGGGGAGCTGTTTTTT	CASSPTGTTNTGELFF
-	-	TRBJ1-1	TRBV28	TGTGCCAGCAGTTCAATCCTACAGGGACTGAACACTGAAGCTTTCTTT	CASSSILQGLNTEAFF
TRBD2	-	TRBJ2-7	TRBV6-1	TGTGCCAGCAGTGACACCGGGACTAGCAGATTCTACGAGCAGTACTTC	CASSDTGTSRFYEQYF
-	-	TRBJ2-7	TRBV2	TGTGCCAGCAGTGAGGGGGCTTACGAGCAGTACTTC	CASSEGAYEQYF
-	-	TRBJ2-1	TRBV2	TGTGCCAGCAGTGAAGAAGGGAGCTCCTACAATGAGCAGTTCTTC	CASSEEGSSYNEQFF